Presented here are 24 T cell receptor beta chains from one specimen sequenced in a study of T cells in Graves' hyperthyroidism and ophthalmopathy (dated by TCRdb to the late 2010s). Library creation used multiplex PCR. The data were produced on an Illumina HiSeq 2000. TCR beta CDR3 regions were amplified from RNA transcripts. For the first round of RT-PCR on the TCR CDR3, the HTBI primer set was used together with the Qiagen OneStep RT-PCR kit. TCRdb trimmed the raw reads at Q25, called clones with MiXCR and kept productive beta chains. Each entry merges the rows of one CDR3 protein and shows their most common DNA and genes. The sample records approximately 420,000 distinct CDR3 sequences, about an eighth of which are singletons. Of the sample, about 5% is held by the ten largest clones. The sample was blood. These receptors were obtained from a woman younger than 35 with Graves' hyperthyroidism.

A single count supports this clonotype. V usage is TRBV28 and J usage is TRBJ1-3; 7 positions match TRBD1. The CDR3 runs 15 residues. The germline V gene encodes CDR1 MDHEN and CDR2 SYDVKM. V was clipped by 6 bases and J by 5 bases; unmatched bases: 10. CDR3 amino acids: CASRLSGTVRNTIYF. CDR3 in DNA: TGTGCCAGCAGGCTATCCGGGACAGTGCGAAACACCATATATTTT.

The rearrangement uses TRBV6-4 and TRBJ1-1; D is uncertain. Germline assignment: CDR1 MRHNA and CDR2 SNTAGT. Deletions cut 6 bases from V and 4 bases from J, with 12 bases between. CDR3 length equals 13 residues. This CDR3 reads CASRTQPSTEAFF. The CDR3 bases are TGTGCCAGCAGAACACAACCGAGCACTGAAGCTTTCTTT.

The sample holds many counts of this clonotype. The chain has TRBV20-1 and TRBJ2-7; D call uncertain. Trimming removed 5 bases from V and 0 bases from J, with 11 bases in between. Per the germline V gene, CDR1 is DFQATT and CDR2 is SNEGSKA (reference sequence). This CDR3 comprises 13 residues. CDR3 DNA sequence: TGCAGTGCTCCCCTAAACCCCTCCTACGAGCAGTACTTC. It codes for CSAPLNPSYEQYF.

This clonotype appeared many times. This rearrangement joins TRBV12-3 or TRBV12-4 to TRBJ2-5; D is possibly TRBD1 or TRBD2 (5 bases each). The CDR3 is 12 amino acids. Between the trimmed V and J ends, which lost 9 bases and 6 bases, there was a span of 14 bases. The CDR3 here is CASRRGVKTQYF. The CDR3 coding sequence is TGTGCCAGTCGCCGAGGGGTGAAGACCCAGTACTTC.

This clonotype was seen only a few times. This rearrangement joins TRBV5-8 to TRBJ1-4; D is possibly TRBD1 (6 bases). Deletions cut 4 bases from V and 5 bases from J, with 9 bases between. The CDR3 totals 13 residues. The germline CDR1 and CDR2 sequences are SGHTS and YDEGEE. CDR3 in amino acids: CASSRDRNEKLFF. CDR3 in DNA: TGTGCCAGCAGCAGAGACAGGAATGAAAAACTGTTTTTT.

CDR3 nucleotides: TGTGCCAGCAGCCTAACGAGGGGGCTGGGGGCCGGGGAGCTGTTTTTT. Protein sequence: CASSLTRGLGAGELFF. This chain connects TRBV11-2 to TRBJ2-2, with 7 positions matching TRBD1. The CDR3 extends over 16 amino acids. Germline-derived CDR1 and CDR2 are SGHAT and FQNNGV. The V segment lost 5 bases and the J segment 6 bases; nucleotides outside the gene matches: 12.

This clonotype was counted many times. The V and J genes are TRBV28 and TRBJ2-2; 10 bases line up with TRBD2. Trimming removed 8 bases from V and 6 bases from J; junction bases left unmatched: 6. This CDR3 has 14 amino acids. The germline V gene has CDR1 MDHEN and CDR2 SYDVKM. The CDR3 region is CASQAGGPAGELFF. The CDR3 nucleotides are TGTGCCAGCCAAGCGGGAGGGCCGGCCGGGGAGCTGTTTTTT.

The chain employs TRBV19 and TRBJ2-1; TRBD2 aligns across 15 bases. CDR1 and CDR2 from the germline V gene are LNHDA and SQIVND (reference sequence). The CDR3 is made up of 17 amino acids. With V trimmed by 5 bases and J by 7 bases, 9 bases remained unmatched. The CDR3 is CASSPPGLAGGYNEQFF. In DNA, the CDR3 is TGTGCCAGTAGTCCTCCCGGACTAGCGGGAGGGTATAATGAGCAGTTCTTC.

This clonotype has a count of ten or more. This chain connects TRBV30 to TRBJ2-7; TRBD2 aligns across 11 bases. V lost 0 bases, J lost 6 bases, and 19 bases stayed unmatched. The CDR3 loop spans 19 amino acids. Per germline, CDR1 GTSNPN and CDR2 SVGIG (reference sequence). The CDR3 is CAWSVLELAGGLSLGEQYF. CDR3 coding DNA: TGTGCCTGGAGTGTACTAGAGCTAGCGGGAGGTCTGAGCCTGGGCGAGCAGTACTTC. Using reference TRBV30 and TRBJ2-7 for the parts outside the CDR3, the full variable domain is SQTIHQWPATLVQPVGSPLSLECTVEGTSNPNLYWYRQAAGRGLQLLFYSVGIGQISSEVPQNLSASRPQDRQFILSSKKLLLSDSGFYLCAWSVLELAGGLSLGEQYFGPGTRLTVT.

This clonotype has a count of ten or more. The chain's CDR3 is CSARPVFAGVDTGELFF. CDR3 nucleotides: TGCAGTGCTAGGCCCGTTTTTGCGGGAGTGGACACCGGGGAGCTGTTTTTT. J is TRBJ2-2 and V is TRBV20-1; 7 bases fit TRBD2. The J segment lost 3 bases and the V segment lost 3 bases, leaving 13 bases of the junction unmatched. Germline V gene data show CDR1 as DFQATT and CDR2 as SNEGSKA (reference sequence). The length of the CDR3 is 17 residues.

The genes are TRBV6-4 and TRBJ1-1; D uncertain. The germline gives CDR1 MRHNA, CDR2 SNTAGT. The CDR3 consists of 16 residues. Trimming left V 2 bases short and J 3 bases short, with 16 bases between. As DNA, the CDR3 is TGTGCCAGCAGTGACCCCGAAGGCAGAGCGGACACTGAAGCTTTCTTT. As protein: CASSDPEGRADTEAFF.

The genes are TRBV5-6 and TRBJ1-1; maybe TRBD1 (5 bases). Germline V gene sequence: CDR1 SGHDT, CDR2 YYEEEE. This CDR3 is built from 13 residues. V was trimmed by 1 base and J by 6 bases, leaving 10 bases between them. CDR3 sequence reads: CASSLSKGPEAFF. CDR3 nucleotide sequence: TGTGCCAGCAGCTTGTCTAAGGGACCTGAAGCTTTCTTT.

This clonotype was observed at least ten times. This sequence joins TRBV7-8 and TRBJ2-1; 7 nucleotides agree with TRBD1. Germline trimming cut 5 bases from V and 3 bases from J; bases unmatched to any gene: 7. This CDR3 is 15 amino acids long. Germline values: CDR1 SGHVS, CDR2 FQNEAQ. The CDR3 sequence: CASSPPGQIYNEQFF. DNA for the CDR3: TGTGCCAGCAGCCCCCCGGGACAGATCTACAATGAGCAGTTCTTC.

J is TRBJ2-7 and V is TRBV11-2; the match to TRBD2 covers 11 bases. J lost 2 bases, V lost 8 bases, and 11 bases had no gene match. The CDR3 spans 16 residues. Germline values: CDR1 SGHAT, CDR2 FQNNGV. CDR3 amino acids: CASGPWTSGPPYEQYF. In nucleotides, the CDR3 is TGTGCCAGCGGGCCATGGACTAGCGGGCCCCCCTACGAGCAGTACTTC.

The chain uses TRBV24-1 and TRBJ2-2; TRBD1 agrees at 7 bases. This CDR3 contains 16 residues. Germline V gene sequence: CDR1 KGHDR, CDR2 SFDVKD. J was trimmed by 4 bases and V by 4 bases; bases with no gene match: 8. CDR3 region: CATSDRKTGSTGELFF. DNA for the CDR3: TGTGCCACCAGTGACCGAAAGACAGGGAGCACCGGGGAGCTGTTTTTT.

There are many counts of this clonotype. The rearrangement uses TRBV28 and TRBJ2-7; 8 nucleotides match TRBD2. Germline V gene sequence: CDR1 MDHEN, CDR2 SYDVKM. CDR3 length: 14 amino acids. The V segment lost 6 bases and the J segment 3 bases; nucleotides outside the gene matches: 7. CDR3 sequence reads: CASRSLGRVYEQYF. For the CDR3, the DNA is TGTGCCAGCAGGAGCCTCGGGAGGGTCTACGAGCAGTACTTC.

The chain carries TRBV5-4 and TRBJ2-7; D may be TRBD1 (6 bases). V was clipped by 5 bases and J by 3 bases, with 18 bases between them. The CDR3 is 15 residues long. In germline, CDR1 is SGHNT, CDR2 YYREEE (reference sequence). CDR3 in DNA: TGTGCCAGCAGTCCCAAACAGGGTTCGCACTACGAGCAGTACTTC. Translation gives CASSPKQGSHYEQYF.

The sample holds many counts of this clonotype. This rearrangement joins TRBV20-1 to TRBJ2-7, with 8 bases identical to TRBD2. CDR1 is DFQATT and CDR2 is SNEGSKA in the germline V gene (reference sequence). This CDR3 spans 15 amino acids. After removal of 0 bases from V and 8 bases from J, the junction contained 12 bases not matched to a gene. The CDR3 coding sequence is TGCAGTGCTAGAGATGTAGTAGCGGGAAGCCCCAAGCAGTACTTC. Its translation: CSARDVVAGSPKQYF.

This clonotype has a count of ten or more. As DNA, the CDR3 is TGTGCCAGCAGCGCGCTAGCGGGAGAGGGGGAGCAGTTCTTC. This gives the protein CASSALAGEGEQFF. The J gene is TRBJ2-1, the V gene TRBV13, with 10 bases fitting TRBD2. From germline, CDR1 is PRHDT and CDR2 FYEKMQ (reference sequence). The V segment lost 5 bases and the J segment 10 bases; nucleotides outside the gene matches: 8. The CDR3 consists of 14 residues.

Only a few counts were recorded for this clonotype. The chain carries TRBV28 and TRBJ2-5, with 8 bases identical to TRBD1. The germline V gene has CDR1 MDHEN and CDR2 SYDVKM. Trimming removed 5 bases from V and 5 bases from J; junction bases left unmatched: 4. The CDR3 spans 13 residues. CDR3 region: CASSSPGGETQYF. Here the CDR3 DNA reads TGTGCCAGCAGTAGCCCAGGGGGCGAGACCCAGTACTTC.

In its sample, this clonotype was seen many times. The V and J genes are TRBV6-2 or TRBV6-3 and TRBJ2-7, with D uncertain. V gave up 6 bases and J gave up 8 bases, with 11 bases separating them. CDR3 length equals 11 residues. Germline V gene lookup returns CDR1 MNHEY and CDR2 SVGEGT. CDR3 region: CASSHGVQQYF. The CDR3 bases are TGTGCCAGCAGCCACGGAGTCCAGCAGTACTTC.

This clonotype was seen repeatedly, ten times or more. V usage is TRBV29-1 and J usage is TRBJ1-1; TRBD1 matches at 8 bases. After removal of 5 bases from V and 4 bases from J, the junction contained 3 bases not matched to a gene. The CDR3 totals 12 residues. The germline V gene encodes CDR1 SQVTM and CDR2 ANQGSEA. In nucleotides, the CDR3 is TGCAGCGTTAGTACAGGGGGCACTGAAGCTTTCTTT. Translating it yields CSVSTGGTEAFF.

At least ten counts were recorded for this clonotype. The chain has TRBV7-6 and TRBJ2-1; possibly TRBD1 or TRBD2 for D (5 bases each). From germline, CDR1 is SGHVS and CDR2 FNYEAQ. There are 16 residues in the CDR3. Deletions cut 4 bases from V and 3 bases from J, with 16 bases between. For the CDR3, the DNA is TGTGCCAGCAGCTCCAAGGGGTGGGAGCTCTACAATGAGCAGTTCTTC. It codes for CASSSKGWELYNEQFF.

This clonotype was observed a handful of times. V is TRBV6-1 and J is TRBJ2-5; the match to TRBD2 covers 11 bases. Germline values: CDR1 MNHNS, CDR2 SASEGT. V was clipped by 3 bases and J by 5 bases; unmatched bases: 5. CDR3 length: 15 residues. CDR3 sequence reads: CASSDTSGSSETQYF. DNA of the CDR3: TGTGCCAGCAGTGACACTAGCGGGAGTTCTGAGACCCAGTACTTC.